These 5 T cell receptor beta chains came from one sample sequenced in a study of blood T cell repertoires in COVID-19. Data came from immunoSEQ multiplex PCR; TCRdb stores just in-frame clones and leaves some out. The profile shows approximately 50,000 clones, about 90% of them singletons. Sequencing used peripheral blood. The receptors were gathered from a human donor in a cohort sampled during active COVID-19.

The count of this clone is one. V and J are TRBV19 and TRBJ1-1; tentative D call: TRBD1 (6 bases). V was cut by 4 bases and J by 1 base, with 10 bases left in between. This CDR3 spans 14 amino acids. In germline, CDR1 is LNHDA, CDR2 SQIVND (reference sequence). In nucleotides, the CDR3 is TGTGCCAGTAGTACCCCGGGACAGAACACTGAAGCTTTCTTT. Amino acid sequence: CASSTPGQNTEAFF. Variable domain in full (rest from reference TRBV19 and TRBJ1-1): DGGITQSPKYLFRKEGQNVTLSCEQNLNHDAMYWYRQDPGQGLRLIYYSQIVNDFQKGDIAEGYSVSREKKESFPLTVTSAQKNPTAFYLCASSTPGQNTEAFFGQGTRLTVV.

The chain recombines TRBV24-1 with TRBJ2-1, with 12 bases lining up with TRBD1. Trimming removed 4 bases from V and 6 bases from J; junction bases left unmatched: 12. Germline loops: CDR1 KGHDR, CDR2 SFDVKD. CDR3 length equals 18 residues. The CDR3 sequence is CATSESRDRGQKSNEQFF. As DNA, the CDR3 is TGTGCCACCAGTGAATCCCGGGACAGGGGGCAGAAATCCAATGAGCAGTTCTTC.

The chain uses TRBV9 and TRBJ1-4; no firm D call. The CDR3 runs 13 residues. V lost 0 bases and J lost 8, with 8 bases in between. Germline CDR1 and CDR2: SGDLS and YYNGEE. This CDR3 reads CASSVGGQEKLFF. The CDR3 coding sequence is TGTGCCAGCAGCGTAGGCGGGCAGGAAAAACTGTTTTTT.

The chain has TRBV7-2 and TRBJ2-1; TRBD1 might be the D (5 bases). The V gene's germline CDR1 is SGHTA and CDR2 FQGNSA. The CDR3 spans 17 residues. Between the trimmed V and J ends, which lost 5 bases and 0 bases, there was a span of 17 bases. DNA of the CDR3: TGTGCCAGCAGCCTGATAGGGGCTCCGAGCTCCTACAATGAGCAGTTCTTC. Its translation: CASSLIGAPSSYNEQFF.

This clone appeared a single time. The CDR3 loop reads CAWSEQGNYGYTF. CDR3 nucleotide sequence: TGTGCCTGGAGCGAACAGGGTAACTATGGCTACACCTTC. The chain employs TRBV30 and TRBJ1-2; D is perhaps TRBD1 (6 bases). Trimming left V 3 bases short and J 1 base short, with 9 bases between. Germline-derived CDR1 and CDR2 are GTSNPN and SVGIG (reference sequence). The CDR3 runs 13 residues.